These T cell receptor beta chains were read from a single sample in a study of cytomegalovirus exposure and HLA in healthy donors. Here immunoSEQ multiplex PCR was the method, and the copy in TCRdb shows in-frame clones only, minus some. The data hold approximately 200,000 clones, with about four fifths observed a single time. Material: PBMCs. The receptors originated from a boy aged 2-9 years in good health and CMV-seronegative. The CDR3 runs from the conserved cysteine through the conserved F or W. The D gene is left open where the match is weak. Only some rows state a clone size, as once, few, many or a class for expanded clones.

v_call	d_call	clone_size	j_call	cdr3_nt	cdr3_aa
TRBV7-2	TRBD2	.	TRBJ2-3	TGTGCCAGCAGTCCGGGACTAAAGACAGATACGCAGTATTTT	CASSPGLKTDTQYF
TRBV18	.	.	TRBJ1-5	TGTGCCAGCTCACCTACAGGGTTAGGACAGCCCCAGCATTTT	CASSPTGLGQPQHF
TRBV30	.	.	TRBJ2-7	TGTGCCTGGAGTGTACCATCAGTCGAGCAGTACTTC	CAWSVPSVEQYF
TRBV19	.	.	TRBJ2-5	TGTGCCAGTAGTATTGATTGGCAGGAAGGGACCCAGTACTTC	CASSIDWQEGTQYF
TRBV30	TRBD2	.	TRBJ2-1	TGTGCCTGGAGAGAGGCTAGCGGGGGTCTTGAGCAGTTCTTC	CAWREASGGLEQFF
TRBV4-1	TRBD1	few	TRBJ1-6	TGCGCCAGCAGCCAATGGACAGGGGGATCACCCCTCCACTTT	CASSQWTGGSPLHF
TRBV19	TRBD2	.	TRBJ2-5	TGTGCCAGTAGCCTCTTTGCGGGGGGGCTCGAGACCCAGTACTTC	CASSLFAGGLETQYF
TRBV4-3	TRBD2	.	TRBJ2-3	TGCGCCAGCAGCCAAGATCCTACTAGCGGGGGCACAGATACGCAGTATTTT	CASSQDPTSGGTDTQYF
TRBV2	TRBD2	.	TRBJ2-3	TGTGCCAGCAGTAGAGCGGGGAGGGCAGATACGCAGTATTTT	CASSRAGRADTQYF
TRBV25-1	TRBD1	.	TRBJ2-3	TGTGCCAGCAGTGAACCGAAGACAGGGGGGGTAACAGATACGCAGTATTTT	CASSEPKTGGVTDTQYF
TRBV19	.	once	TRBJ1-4	TGTGCCAGTAGTATTGCAGGCCTTAATGAAAAACTGTTTTTT	CASSIAGLNEKLFF
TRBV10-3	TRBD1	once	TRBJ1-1	TGTGCCATCAGTGAGCATGGACAGGGCACTGAAGCTTTCTTT	CAISEHGQGTEAFF
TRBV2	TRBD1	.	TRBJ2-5	TGTGCCAGTAGACAGGGGGGCGAGACCCAGTACTTC	CASRQGGETQYF
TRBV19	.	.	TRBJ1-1	TGTGCCAGTAGTACCGGCTGGTTTTCGGGGAGCACTGAAGCTTTCTTT	CASSTGWFSGSTEAFF
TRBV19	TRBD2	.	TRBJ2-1	TGTGCCAGTACCAGCGGGGGGCGCTACAATGAGCAGTTCTTC	CASTSGGRYNEQFF
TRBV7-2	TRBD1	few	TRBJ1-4	TGTGCCAGCAGCTTAGCGCAGGGGGGCCGGGAAAAACTGTTTTTT	CASSLAQGGREKLFF
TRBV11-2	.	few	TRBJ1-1	TGTGCCAGCAGCCCGGACAAGAACACTGAAGCTTTCTTT	CASSPDKNTEAFF
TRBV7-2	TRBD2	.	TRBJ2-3	TGTGCCAGCAGCCCTAGCGGGGTCACCACAGATACGCAGTATTTT	CASSPSGVTTDTQYF
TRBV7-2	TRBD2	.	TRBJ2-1	TGTGCCAGCAGCTTAGCGCGGGGGTTCGGGGATGAGCAGTTCTTC	CASSLARGFGDEQFF
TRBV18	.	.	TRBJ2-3	TGTGCCAGCTCACCACCTAGCGTCGGAACAGATACGCAGTATTTT	CASSPPSVGTDTQYF
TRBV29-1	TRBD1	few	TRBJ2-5	TGCAGCGGGGACAGCCAAGAGACCCAGTACTTC	CSGDSQETQYF
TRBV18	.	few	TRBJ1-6	TGTGCCAGCTCACCACCTCAGGGACCCCTCCACTTT	CASSPPQGPLHF
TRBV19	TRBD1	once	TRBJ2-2	TGTGCCAGTAGGCCGACAGGGCGGAACACCGGGGAGCTGTTTTTT	CASRPTGRNTGELFF
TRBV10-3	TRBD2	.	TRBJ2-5	TGTGCCATCAGTGAGTCTCCTCGGACTAGCGGGGGGGCAAGAGAGACCCAGTACTTC	CAISESPRTSGGARETQYF
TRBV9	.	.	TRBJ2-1	TGTGCCAGCAGCCCCTGGGAGTACAATGAGCAGTTCTTC	CASSPWEYNEQFF
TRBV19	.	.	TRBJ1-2	TGTGCCAGTAGTTCCCAGGGTGACTTCTATGGCTACACCTTC	CASSSQGDFYGYTF
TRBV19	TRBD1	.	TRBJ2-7	TGTGCCAGTAGCCCCGGGACAGGGGCCTACGAGCAGTACTTC	CASSPGTGAYEQYF
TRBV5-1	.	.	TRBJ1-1	TGCGCCAGCAGCCCCTTTCCTGACAGCGTTAACACTGAAGCTTTCTTT	CASSPFPDSVNTEAFF
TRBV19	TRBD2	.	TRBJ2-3	TGTGCCAGTAGTGGGACTAGCGGTACAGATACGCAGTATTTT	CASSGTSGTDTQYF
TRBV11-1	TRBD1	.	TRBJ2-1	TGTGCCAGCAGCCTTTACAGGGGAGAATACAATGAGCAGTTCTTC	CASSLYRGEYNEQFF
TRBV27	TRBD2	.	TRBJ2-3	TGTGCCAGCAGTCCTAGCCAGGGACTAGGCCTCACAGATACGCAGTATTTT	CASSPSQGLGLTDTQYF
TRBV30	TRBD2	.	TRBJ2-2	TGTGCCTGGAGTTCTAGCGGGGGGGCCTTGAACACCGGGGAGCTGTTTTTT	CAWSSSGGALNTGELFF
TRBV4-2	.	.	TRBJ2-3	TGTGCCAGCAGCCAAGATGGCGCAGGGGAGCGATCTAGCACAGATACGCAGTATTTT	CASSQDGAGERSSTDTQYF
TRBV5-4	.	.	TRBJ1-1	TGTGCCAGCAGCCCGAAACGGGGAAACACTGAAGCTTTCTTT	CASSPKRGNTEAFF
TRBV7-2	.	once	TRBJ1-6	TGTGCCAGCAGCTTAGCAGGGAGGACCCATTATTCACCCCTCCACTTT	CASSLAGRTHYSPLHF
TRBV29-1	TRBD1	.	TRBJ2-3	TGCACCGCAACCGGGACAGGGGGAGTTACAGATACGCAGTATTTT	CTATGTGGVTDTQYF
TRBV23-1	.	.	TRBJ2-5	TGCGCCAGCAGTCATTCTCCAACAGGGACGCAGACCCAGTACTTC	CASSHSPTGTQTQYF
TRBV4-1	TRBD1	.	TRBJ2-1	TGCGCCAGCAGCCAGGACAGGGAGCAGTTCTTC	CASSQDREQFF
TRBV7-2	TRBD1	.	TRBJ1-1	TGTGCCAGCATCGACAGGGGGCGGACTGAAGCTTTCTTT	CASIDRGRTEAFF
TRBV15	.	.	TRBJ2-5	TGTGCCACCAGCAGAGTCCGCGGGAACCAAGAGACCCAGTACTTC	CATSRVRGNQETQYF
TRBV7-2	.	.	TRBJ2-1	TGTGCCAGCAGCGGCCTCGGGGTGGATGAGCAGTTCTTC	CASSGLGVDEQFF
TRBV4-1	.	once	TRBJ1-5	TGCGCCAGCAGCCAACCCGGTCAGCCCCAGCATTTT	CASSQPGQPQHF
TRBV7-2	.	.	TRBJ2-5	TGTGCCAGCAGCTTAGGTTTAGCCCAAGAGTACTTC	CASSLGLAQEYF
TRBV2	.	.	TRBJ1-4	TGTGCCAGCGGACGCCCAGGGGCCCCAACTAATGAAAAACTGTTTTTT	CASGRPGAPTNEKLFF
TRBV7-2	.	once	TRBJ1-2	TGTGCCAGCAGCTTCGAAACGGAGACTCTCTATGGCTACACCTTC	CASSFETETLYGYTF
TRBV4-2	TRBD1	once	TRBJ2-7	TGTGCCAGCAGCCCCGGGACAGGGAATCGCGAGCAGTACTTC	CASSPGTGNREQYF
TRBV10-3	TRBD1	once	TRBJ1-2	TGTGCCATCAGTGAATTAACAGGGGCTGGCTACACCTTC	CAISELTGAGYTF
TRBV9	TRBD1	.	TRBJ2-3	TGTGCCAGCAGCGCTGGGACAGCTAGCACAGATACGCAGTATTTT	CASSAGTASTDTQYF
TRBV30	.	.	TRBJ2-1	TGTGCCTGGTCCCGAGGCCCGGATGAGCAGTTCTTC	CAWSRGPDEQFF
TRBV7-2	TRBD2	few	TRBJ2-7	TGTGCCAGCAGCTTAGTTCCACCAGCGGGGTTCCGGCCCTACGAGCAGTACTTC	CASSLVPPAGFRPYEQYF
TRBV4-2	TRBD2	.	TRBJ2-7	TGTGCCAGCAGCCAACTAGCGGGGGGGAAGTCCTACGAGCGGTACTTC	CASSQLAGGKSYERYF
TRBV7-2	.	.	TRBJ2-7	TGTGCCAGCAGGCCGCCCTCTTCCAGGGGCTACGAGCAGTACTTC	CASRPPSSRGYEQYF